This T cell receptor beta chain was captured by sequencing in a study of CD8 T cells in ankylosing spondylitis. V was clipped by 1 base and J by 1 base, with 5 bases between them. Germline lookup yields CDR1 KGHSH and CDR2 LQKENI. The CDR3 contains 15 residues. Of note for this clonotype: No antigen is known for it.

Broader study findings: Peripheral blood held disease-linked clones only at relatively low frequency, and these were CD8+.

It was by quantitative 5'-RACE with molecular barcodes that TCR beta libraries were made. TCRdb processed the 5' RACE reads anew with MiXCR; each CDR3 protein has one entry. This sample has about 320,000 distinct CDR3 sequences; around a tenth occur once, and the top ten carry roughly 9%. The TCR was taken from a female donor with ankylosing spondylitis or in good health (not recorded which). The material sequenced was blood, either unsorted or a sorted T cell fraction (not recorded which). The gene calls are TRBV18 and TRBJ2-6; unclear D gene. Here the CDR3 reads CASSPQQSGANVLTF. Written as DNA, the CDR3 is TGTGCCAGCTCACCACAGCAGTCTGGGGCCAACGTCCTGACTTTC.